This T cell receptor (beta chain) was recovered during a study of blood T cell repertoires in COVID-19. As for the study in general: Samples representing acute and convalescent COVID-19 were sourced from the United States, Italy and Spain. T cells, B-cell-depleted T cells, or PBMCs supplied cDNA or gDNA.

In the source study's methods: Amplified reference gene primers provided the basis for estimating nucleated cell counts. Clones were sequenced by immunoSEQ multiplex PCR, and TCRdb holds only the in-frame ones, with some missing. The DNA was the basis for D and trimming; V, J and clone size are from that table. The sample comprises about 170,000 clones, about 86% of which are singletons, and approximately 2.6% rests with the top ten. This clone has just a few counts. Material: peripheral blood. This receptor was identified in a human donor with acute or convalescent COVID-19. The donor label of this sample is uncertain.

CDR3 amino acids: CASSLTGGPYYEQYF. The CDR3 coding sequence is TGTGCCAGCAGTCTCACGGGAGGACCGTACTACGAGCAGTACTTC. V is TRBV27 and J is TRBJ2-7; the match to TRBD2 covers 7 bases. Germline V lookup: CDR1 MNHEY, CDR2 SMNVEV (reference sequence). The trim removed 5 bases at V and 3 bases at J, leaving 10 bases unmatched. The CDR3 consists of 15 residues.